This T cell receptor (beta chain) was obtained from a study of blood T cell repertoires in COVID-19. Study summary: Material from acute and convalescent COVID-19 was sourced from the United States, Italy and Spain.

Those enrolled, adults aged roughly 18 to 89 years, came from roughly 23 US areas. Germline V gives CDR1 MNHNY, CDR2 SVGAGI (reference sequence). V was clipped by 4 bases and J by 0 bases; unmatched bases: 3. This CDR3 comprises 15 residues. Assay used: immunoSEQ multiplex PCR; TCRdb lists only in-frame clones, some missing. The sample has nearly 400,000 clones, around nine tenths seen once; the top ten hold 1.7%. This receptor was taken from a woman between 25 and 40 years old who had recovered from COVID-19. The sequencing input was PBMCs or T cells enriched from blood (not recorded which). The V and J genes are TRBV6-6 and TRBJ1-2; 9 bases align to TRBD1. This CDR3 is CASSSRTGANYGYTF. The CDR3 DNA sequence: TGTGCCAGCAGTTCTCGGACAGGGGCTAACTATGGCTACACCTTC.